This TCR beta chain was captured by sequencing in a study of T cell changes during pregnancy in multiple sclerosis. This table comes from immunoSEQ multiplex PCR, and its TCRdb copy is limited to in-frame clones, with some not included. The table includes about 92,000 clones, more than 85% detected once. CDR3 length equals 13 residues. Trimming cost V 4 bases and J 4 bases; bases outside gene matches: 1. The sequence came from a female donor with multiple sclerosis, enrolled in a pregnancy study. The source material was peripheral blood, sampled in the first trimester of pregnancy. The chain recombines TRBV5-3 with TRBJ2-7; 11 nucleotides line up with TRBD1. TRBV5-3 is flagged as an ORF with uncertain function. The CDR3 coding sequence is TGTGCCAGAAGCCGGGACAGGGGGTACGAGCAGTACTTC. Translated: CARSRDRGYEQYF.